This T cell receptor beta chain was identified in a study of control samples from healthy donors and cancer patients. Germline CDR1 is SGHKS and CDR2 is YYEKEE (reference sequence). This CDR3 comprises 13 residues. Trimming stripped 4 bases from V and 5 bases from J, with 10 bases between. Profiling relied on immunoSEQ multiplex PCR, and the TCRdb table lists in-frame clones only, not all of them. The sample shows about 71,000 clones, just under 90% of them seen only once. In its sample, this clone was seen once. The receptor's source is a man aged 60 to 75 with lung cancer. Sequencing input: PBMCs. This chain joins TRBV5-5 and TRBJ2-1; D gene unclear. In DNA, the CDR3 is TGTGCCAGCAGCCGAGACGTTAACAATGAGCAGTTCTTC. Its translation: CASSRDVNNEQFF.